A selection of T cell receptor beta chains follows, all from one sample in a study of read filtering for tumor transcriptome and immune sequencing. MiXCR, run by TCRdb on the reads, gives a single entry per CDR3 protein. The data contain 75,000 to 95,000 distinct CDR3 sequences, approximately 13% of them singletons. Input material: a population of CD138-negative cells sorted from bone marrow. The receptors were sampled from a donor over 35 with multiple myeloma. Each CDR3 is given without its conserved first and last residue. Only part of the rows carry a size: once, few, many, or a class if the clone is expanded.

cdr3_length j_call clone_size v_call cdr3_aa
9 TRBJ2-1 many TRBV12-3/TRBV12-4 ASTKWDEQF
11 TRBJ1-5 many TRBV28 ASSYRRNQPQH
10 TRBJ2-3 many TRBV5-1 ASSLNTDTQY
13 TRBJ1-1 many TRBV29-1 SVELGRQGSTEAF
16 TRBJ1-1 many TRBV7-8 ASSLAFVLFGRNTEAF
11 TRBJ1-5 NA TRBV29-1 SVEQGSDQPQH
9 TRBJ2-1 many TRBV7-9 ASSLSYEQF
12 TRBJ2-5 many TRBV20-1 SAPARGFGETQY
12 TRBJ1-1 many TRBV5-1 ASSSQGADTEAF
14 TRBJ2-2 NA TRBV5-4 ASSQGGRAGTGELV
13 TRBJ2-5 many TRBV20-1 SARDSRLAQETQY
15 TRBJ1-5 many TRBV19 ASSQRQGGSSNQPQH
12 TRBJ2-7 many TRBV4-1 ASSQPGGSYEQY
12 TRBJ2-1 many TRBV7-9 ASSLGHLYNEQF
11 TRBJ1-2 many TRBV11-2 ASSLWTGTPLT
12 TRBJ2-2 many TRBV5-4 ASSWKSNTGELF
13 TRBJ2-7 NA TRBV7-9 ASSPPLSGRYEQY
13 TRBJ1-1 many TRBV6-5 ASRLGGRPPTEAF
12 TRBJ2-1 many TRBV29-1 SETTSGMFNEQF
12 TRBJ2-2 many TRBV29-1 SVGGQGAGGELF
14 TRBJ1-5 many TRBV7-9 ASSLALGPGNQPQH
13 TRBJ2-1 few TRBV19 ASRTHAAGGNEQF
12 TRBJ2-6 few TRBV5-1 ASSDSSGANVLT
11 TRBJ1-1 NA TRBV15 ATSRDVNTEAF
13 TRBJ2-7 few TRBV5-1 ASSTGPGTGVEQY
11 TRBJ1-5 many TRBV19 ASSIQDGQPQH
11 TRBJ2-7 many TRBV2 ASSDVGGLEQY
13 TRBJ2-7 NA TRBV28 ASSGRGLNSYEQY
13 TRBJ2-5 many TRBV25-1 ASSGGGRGGETQY
16 TRBJ2-5 many TRBV13 ASSLEEWGLAGQETQY
15 TRBJ2-1 many TRBV10-2 ASSEPILTTSYNEQF
10 TRBJ1-1 NA TRBV29-1 SVGRQSTEAF
12 TRBJ2-5 many TRBV10-3 ASGASGSFETQY
16 TRBJ2-7 NA TRBV5-1 ASSLGTRIRERSYEQY
15 TRBJ2-5 many TRBV4-1 ASSQDLDASAGQTQY
16 NA NA TRBV18 ASSPLRGTGGRSNEQY
10 TRBJ1-1 many TRBV12-3/TRBV12-4 ASSFRGNEAF
11 TRBJ2-6 many TRBV6-6 ASKDSGANVLT
13 TRBJ2-3 many TRBV19 ASSPGTGATDTQY
13 TRBJ2-3 many TRBV20-1 SARVLAESTDTQY
13 TRBJ1-4 many TRBV6-5 ASSYSGGANEKLF
13 TRBJ2-6 many TRBV20-1 SARDSTLGANVLT